Reported below is one T cell receptor beta chain. Its antigen target is currently unknown. Base quality data are lacking; no much larger clone is found one base away. This sample is part of a study of T cells in localized non-small cell lung cancer (dated by TCRdb to the early 2020s). The study in broad terms: The study analyzed T cell repertoires of around 250 early-stage NSCLC patients, comparing tumors and uninvolved tumor-adjacent lungs. Of the NSCLC patients, about 130 were male and approximately 110 were female, and the mean age was approximately 66 years. The cohort consisted of 236 treatment-naive NSCLC patients whose localized lung tumors had been resected. The paper as a whole reports these results and caveats: Because multi-region sequencing of the tumors was not done, intratumor heterogeneity could not be ruled out. Longer overall survival was associated with higher blood T cell density, whereas shorter survival was associated with higher adjacent-lung clonality. Because the study design was exploratory, TCR variables were selected using unadjusted p-values without false-discovery rate correction. Uninvolved tumor-adjacent lung showed the highest T cell clonality, higher than tumor, which suggests more focused antigenic responses in the uninvolved tumor-adjacent lung. A median of about 50 of the top 100 tumor clones turned up in the paired uninvolved adjacent lung, and 25 to 35 of those clones also ranked among the top 100 of that same adjacent lung.

TCR beta CDR3 regions were sequenced from DNA using the immunoSEQ Assay. The authors' pipeline ran thus. To compute T cell density, TCR beta template counts were normalized to usable DNA, which was estimated by amplifying housekeeping genes. Richness was estimated using the preseqR package, with extrapolation to 400,000 templates for PBMC samples and to 120,000 templates for tissue samples. Clonality was defined by subtracting Pielou's evenness from one. Differential abundance testing on productive amino-acid clonotypes, with a minimum total count of 5 and an alpha of 0.1, was used to identify tissue-enriched TCRs. Repertoire overlap between compartments was quantified with the Jaccard Index and Morisita Overlap Index. TCR beta CDR3s were clustered by GLIPH together with public tetramer-defined viral CDR3s, and at least three viral sequences plus V-gene enrichment were required for viral motifs. TCRdb provides this immuneACCESS table in a form limited to in-frame rearrangements. Some clones are lacking; in checked studies, under half of them reflect an unresolved V gene, and why the rest are absent is not known. V and J calls and clone size are given by that table; D and trimming were obtained from the DNA. The sample table holds 50,000 to 65,000 clones, of which roughly 80% were seen once. Together, the top ten hold around 4.7% of the sample.

At diagnosis, peripheral blood, uninvolved tumor-adjacent lung and tumor were collected and stored as a combination of fresh-frozen and FFPE material. For TCR repertoire profiling, the blood samples were analyzed as peripheral blood mononuclear cells. Reading the germline V gene gives CDR1 LGHNT and CDR2 FRNRAP. V is pruned by 5 bases and J by 2 bases, leaving 9 bases of the junction without a gene match. From its cysteine to its phenylalanine, the CDR3 spans 17 amino acids. Only the CDR3 DNA stays, 51 bases, in frame from base 1. The clonotype originates from a man between 40 and 75 years old with stage II lung adenocarcinoma. This sequence uses TRBV12-5 and TRBJ2-7; 13 bases in the middle match TRBD2. The sequences come from PBMCs, collected before any cancer treatment. The encoded CDR3 is CASGIRGTSGTAYEQYF. The DNA is TGTGCTAGTGGTATTCGGGGGACTAGCGGGACTGCCTACGAGCAGTACTTC.